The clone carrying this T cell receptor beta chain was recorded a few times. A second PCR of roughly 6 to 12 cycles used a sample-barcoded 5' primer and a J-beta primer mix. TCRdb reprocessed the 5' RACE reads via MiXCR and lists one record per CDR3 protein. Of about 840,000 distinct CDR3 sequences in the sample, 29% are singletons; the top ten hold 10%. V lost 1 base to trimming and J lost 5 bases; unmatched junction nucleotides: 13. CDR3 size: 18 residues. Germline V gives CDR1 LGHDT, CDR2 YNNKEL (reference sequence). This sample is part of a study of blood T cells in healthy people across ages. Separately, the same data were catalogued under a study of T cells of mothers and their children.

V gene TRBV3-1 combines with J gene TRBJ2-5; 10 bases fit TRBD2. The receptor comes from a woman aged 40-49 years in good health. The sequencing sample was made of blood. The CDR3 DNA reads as TGTGCCAGCAGCCAAGCTAAGGGAGCGGGGGGGCTGGGGGAGACCCAGTACTTC. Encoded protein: CASSQAKGAGGLGETQYF.